This TCR beta chain was found in a study of OX40 agonist ivuxolimab in advanced cancers. Germline V CDR1 and CDR2: SGHRS, YFSETQ. The CDR3 is made up of 15 amino acids. Trimming took 0 bases from V and 7 from J, leaving 16 bases between them. Patients were excluded for autoimmune disease history or systemic immunosuppression. Method: immunoSEQ multiplex PCR; TCRdb's copy keeps in-frame clones and lacks some. The data contain around 93,000 clones, about 83% of them singletons. Sequencing used CD4+ or CD8+ T cells sorted from blood, obtained in a trial of the OX40 agonist ivuxolimab. This receptor was identified in an adult with an advanced solid tumor such as melanoma, head and neck, liver or kidney cancer. This chain connects TRBV5-1 to TRBJ1-1; D is undetermined. The CDR3 is CASSLARREANEAFF. CDR3 nucleotide sequence: TGCGCCAGCAGCTTGGCGCGCCGGGAAGCGAATGAAGCTTTCTTT.